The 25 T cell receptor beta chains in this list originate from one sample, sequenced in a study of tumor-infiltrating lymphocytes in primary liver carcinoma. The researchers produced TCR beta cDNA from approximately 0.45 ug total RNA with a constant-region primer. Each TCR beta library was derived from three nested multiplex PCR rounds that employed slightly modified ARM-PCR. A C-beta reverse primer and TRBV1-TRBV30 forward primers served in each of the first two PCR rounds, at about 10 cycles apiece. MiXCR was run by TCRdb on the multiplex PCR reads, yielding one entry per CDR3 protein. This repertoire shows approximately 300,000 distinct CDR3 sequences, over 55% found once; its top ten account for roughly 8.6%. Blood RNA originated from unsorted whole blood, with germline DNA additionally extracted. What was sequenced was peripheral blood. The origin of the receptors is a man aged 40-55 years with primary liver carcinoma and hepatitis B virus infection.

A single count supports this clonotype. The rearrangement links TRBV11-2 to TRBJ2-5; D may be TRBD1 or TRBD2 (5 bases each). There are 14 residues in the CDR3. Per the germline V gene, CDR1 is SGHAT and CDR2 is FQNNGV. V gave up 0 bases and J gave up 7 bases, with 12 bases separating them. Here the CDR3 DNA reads TGTGCCAGCAGCTTAGAGGGACCCGGCGGGACCCAGTACTTC. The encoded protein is CASSLEGPGGTQYF.

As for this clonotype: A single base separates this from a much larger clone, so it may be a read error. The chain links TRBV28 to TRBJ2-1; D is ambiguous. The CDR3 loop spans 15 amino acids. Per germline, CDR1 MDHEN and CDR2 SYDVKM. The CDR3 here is CASSLGRSSFNEQFF. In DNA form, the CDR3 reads TGTGCCAGCAGCTTAGGTCGGAGCTCCTTCAATGAGCAGTTCTTC.

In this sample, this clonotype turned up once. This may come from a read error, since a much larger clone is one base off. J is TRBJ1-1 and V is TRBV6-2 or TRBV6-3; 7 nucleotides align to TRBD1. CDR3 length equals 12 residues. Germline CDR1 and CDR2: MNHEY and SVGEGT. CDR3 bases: TGTGTCAGCAGGGGGGCTAACACTGAAGCTTTCTTT. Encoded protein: CVSRGANTEAFF.

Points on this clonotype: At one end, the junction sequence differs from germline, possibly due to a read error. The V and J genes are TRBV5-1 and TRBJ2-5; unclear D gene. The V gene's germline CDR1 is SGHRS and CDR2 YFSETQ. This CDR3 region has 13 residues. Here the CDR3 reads CASSPRLQETLYF. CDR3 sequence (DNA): TGCGCCAGCAGCCCTAGACTCCAAGAGACCCTGTACTTC.

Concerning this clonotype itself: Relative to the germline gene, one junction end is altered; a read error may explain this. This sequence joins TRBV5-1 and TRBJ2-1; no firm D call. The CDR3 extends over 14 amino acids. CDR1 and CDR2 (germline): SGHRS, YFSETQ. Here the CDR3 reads CAGSFEAVYNEQFF. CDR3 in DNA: TGTGCCGGCAGCTTTGAGGCAGTTTACAATGAGCAGTTCTTC.

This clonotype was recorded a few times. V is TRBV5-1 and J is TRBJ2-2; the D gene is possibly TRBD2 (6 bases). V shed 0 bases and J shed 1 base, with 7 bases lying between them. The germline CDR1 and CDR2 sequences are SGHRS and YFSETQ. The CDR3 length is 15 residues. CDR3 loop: CASSLDSGNTGELFF. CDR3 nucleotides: TGCGCCAGCAGCTTGGATAGCGGGAACACCGGGGAGCTGTTTTTT.

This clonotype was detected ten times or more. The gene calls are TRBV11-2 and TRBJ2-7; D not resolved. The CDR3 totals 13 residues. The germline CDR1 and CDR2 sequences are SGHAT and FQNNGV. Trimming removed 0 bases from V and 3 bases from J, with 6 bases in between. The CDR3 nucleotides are TGTGCCAGCAGCTTAGATCAGCTCTACGAGCAGTACTTC. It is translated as CASSLDQLYEQYF.

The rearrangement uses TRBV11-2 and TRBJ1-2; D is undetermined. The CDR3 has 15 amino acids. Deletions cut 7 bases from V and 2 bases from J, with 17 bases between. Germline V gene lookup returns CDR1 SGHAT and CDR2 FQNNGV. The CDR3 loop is CASIYIGKVNYGYTF. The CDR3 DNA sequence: TGTGCCAGCATCTACATAGGGAAGGTGAACTATGGCTACACCTTC.

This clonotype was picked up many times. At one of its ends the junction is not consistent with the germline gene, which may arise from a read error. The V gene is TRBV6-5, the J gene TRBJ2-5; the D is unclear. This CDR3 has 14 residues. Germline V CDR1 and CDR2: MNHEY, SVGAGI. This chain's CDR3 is CASSYSYNQETQYF. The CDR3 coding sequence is TGTGCCAGCAGTTACTCATATAACCAGGAGACCCAGTACTTC.

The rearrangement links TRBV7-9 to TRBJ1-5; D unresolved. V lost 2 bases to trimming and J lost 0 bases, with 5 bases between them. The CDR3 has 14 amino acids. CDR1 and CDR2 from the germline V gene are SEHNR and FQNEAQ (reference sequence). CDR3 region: CASSLLTSNQPQHF. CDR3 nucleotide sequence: TGTGCCAGCAGCTTACTCACTAGCAATCAGCCCCAGCATTTT. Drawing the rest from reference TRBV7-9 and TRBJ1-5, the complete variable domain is DTGVSQNPRHKITKRGQNVTFRCDPISEHNRLYWYRQTLGQGPEFLTYFQNEAQLEKSRLLSDRFSAERPKGSFSTLEIQRTEQGDSAMYLCASSLLTSNQPQHFGDGTRLSIL.

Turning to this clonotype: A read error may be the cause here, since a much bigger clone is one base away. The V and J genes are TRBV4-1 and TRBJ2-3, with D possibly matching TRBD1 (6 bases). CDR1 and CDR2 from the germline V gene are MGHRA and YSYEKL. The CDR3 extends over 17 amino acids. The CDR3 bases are TGCGCCAGCAGCCATCTTACTTCACAGGGACGCACAGATACGCGGTATTTT. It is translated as CASSHLTSQGRTDTRYF.

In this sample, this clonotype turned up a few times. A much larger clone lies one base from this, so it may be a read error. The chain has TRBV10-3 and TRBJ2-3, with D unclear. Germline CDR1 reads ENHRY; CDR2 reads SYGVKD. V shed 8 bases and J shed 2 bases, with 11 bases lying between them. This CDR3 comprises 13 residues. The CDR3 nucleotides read TGTGCCATCCCACAGACCTCCACAGATACGCAGTATTTT. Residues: CAIPQTSTDTQYF.

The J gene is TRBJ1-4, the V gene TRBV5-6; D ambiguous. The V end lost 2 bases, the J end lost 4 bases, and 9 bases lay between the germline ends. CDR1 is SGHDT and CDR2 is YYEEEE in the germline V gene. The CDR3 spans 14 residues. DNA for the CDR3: TGTGCCAGCAGCTTTGCCCGGAGTAATGAAAAACTGTTTTTT. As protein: CASSFARSNEKLFF.

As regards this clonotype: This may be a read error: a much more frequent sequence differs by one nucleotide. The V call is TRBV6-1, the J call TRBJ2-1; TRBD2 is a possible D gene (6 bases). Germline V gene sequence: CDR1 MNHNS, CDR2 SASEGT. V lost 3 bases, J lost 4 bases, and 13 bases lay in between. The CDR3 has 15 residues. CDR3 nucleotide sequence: TGTGCCAGCAGTGAGACGATAGCGGCATACAATGAGCAGTTCTTC. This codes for CASSETIAAYNEQFF.

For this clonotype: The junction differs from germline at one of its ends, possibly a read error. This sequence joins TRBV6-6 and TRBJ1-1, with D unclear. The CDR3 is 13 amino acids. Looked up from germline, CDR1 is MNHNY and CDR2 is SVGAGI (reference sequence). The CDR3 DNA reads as TGTGCCAGCAAAAGGTATCAGGTCACTGAAACTTTCTTT. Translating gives CASKRYQVTETFF.

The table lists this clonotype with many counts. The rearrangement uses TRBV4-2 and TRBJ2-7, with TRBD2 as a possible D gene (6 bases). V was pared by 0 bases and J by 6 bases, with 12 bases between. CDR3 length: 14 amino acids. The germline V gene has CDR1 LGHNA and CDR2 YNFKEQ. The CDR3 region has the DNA TGTGCCAGCAGCCAAGACGGGAGACGCCTCGAGCAGTACTTC. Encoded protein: CASSQDGRRLEQYF.

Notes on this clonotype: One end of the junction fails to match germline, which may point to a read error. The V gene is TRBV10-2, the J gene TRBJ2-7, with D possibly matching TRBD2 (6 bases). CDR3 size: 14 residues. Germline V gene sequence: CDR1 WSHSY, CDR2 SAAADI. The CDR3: CASSESLWGGDQYF. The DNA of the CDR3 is TGTGCCAGCAGTGAGTCCCTATGGGGAGGCGATCAGTACTTC.

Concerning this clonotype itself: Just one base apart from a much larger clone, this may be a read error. CDR3 loop: CVSSLGGATDTQYF. The CDR3 nucleotides are TGTGTCAGCAGTTTAGGGGGGGCAACAGATACGCAGTATTTT. The chain links TRBV28 to TRBJ2-3; perhaps TRBD2 as D (7 bases). The CDR3 has 14 residues. Germline-derived CDR1 and CDR2 are MDHEN and SYDVKM.

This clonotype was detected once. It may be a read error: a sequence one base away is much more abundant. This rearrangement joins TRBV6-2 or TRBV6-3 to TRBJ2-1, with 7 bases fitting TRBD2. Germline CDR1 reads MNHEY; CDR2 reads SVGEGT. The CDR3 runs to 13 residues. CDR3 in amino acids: CASARTSYSEQFF. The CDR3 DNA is TGTGCCAGCGCTCGGACTAGTTACAGTGAGCAGTTCTTC.

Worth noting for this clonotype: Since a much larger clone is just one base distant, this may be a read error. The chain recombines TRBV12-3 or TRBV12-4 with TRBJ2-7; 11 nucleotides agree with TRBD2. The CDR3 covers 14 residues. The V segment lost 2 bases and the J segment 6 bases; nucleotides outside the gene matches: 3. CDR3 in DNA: TGTGCCAGCAGTTTAATGCTAGCGGGAGGCGAGCAGTACTTC. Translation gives CASSLMLAGGEQYF.

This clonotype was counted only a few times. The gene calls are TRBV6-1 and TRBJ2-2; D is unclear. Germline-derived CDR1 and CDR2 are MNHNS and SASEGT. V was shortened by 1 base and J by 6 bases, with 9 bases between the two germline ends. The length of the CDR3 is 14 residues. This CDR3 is CASSEVVKSGELFF. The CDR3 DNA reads TGTGCCAGCAGTGAAGTTGTGAAATCCGGGGAGCTGTTTTTT.

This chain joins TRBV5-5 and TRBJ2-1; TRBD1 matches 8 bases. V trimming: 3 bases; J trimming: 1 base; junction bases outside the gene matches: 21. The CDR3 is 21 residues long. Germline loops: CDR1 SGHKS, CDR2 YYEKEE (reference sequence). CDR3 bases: TGTGCCAGCAGCTCCACCCCTAGGACAGGGAACGGGAGTGGGTCCTACAATGAGCAGTTCTTC. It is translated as CASSSTPRTGNGSGSYNEQFF.

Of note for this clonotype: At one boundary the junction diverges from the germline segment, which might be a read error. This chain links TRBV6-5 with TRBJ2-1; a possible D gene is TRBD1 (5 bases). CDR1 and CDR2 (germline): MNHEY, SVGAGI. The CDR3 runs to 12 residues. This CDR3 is CASNTLGAELFF. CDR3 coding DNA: TGTGCCAGCAACACCTTAGGGGCTGAGCTGTTCTTC.

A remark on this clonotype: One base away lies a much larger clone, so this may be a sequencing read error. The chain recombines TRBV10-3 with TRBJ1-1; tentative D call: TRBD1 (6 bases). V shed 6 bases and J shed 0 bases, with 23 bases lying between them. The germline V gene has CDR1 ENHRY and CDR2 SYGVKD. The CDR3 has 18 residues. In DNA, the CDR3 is TGTGCCATCAGCAAAAACACAATACAGGGTGTCATGAACACTGAAGCTTTCTTT. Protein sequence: CAISKNTIQGVMNTEAFF.

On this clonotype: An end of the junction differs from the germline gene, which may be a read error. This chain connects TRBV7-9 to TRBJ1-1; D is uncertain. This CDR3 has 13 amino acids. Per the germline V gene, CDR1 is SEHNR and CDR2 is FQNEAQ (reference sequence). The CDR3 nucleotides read TGTGCCAGCAGCTTTACGGGGAACACTGAAGATTTCTTT. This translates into CASSFTGNTEDFF.